The entry below describes one T cell receptor beta chain. Libraries were prepared by immunoSEQ multiplex PCR; TCRdb keeps only in-frame clonotypes and omits some of them. The top ten clones hold about 3% of a sample with 60,000 to 75,000 clones, about 94% of them seen once. This sample is part of a study of T cell changes during pregnancy in multiple sclerosis. This receptor was taken from a female donor with multiple sclerosis, enrolled in a pregnancy study. The sample was CD8+ T cells from peripheral blood mononuclear cells, taken in the second trimester of pregnancy.

CDR3 in amino acids: CASSQDTYTSYEQYF. CDR3 sequence (DNA): TGTGCCAGCAGCCAAGATACGTACACCTCCTACGAGCAGTACTTC. The chain employs TRBV14 and TRBJ2-7, with unresolved D. Germline V CDR1 and CDR2: SGHDN, FVKESK. The CDR3 loop spans 15 amino acids. V lost 0 bases and J lost 0, with 9 bases in between.